This T cell receptor (beta chain) appears in the sequencing data of a study of cytomegalovirus exposure and HLA in healthy donors. PCR amplification relied on 60 Vbeta primers (plus 13 Jbeta primers). Clones were read by immunoSEQ multiplex PCR, and TCRdb kept only the in-frame ones, dropping some. Of 95,000 to 150,000 clones listed, roughly 80% are singletons. This clone has more than one count but fewer than ten. What it recognizes is unknown. Germline trimming cut 6 bases from V and 5 bases from J; bases unmatched to any gene: 8. The CDR3 extends over 16 amino acids. The V gene's germline CDR1 is SNHLY and CDR2 FYNNEI. Findings of the study overall: Reported findings show TCR beta sequences accurately forecast HLA-A and HLA-B alleles in most subjects. Sequencing depth roughly uniform across donors was assumed in presence/absence analyses. Exclusion applied to some V segments, including TRBV6-2 and TRBV6-3, as they were indistinguishable. The authors enumerated 164 TCR beta chains as linked to cytomegalovirus.

This sequence originates from a man aged 25 to 45 in good health and CMV-seronegative. The specimen was PBMCs. The chain has TRBV2 and TRBJ2-5, with 14 bases lining up with TRBD2. In nucleotides, the CDR3 is TGTGCCAGCAGGACCGGACTAGCGGGGGGTGGGGAGACCCAGTACTTC. Its protein product is CASRTGLAGGGETQYF.